The clone carrying this T cell receptor beta chain was observed a single time. In the original processing: Estimation of nucleated cell counts was performed using reference gene primer amplification. Sequencing used immunoSEQ multiplex PCR; TCRdb keeps in-frame clones, though not all of them. V, J and clone size were drawn from that table, and D and trimming were deduced from the DNA. Of tens of thousands of clones in the sample, roughly 90% were seen once. The data are from a study of blood T cell repertoires in COVID-19. CDR1 MDHEN and CDR2 SYDVKM come from the germline V gene. V lost 7 bases and J lost 1; bases outside the gene matches: 12. This CDR3 has 16 residues.

Specimen: peripheral blood. This TCR derives from a human donor in a cohort sampled during active COVID-19. The chain has TRBV28 and TRBJ1-1; 7 bases map to TRBD1. The CDR3 here is CASIGAPGQTNTEAFF. Here the CDR3 DNA reads TGTGCCAGCATTGGGGCCCCGGGACAGACGAACACTGAAGCTTTCTTT.